The 4 T cell receptor beta chains below were found in one sample sequenced in a study of cytomegalovirus exposure and HLA in healthy donors. The PCR used 60 Vbeta and 13 Jbeta primers. Only in-frame clones appear in the TCRdb table, and some are missing; sequencing was by immunoSEQ multiplex PCR. Altogether roughly 120,000 clones are present, roughly 73% being singletons, with the ten largest covering around 0.79%. Source material: PBMCs. Receptors originate from a woman aged 25 to 45 in good health and CMV-seronegative.

About this clone itself: This sample also contains other DNA sequences that code for the same CDR3. This sequence joins TRBV7-2 and TRBJ1-1; unclear D gene. V was trimmed by 1 base and J by 0 bases, leaving 6 bases between them. The length of the CDR3 is 14 residues. Germline assignment: CDR1 SGHTA and CDR2 FQGNSA. In DNA form, the CDR3 reads TGTGCCAGCAGCTTAGACCGAGTGAACACTGAAGCTTTCTTT. Protein product: CASSLDRVNTEAFF.

This clone was counted a single time. The chain is built from TRBV7-2 and TRBJ1-1; no definite D call. This CDR3 is built from 12 residues. The V gene lost 4 bases and the J gene lost 6 bases, with 9 bases spanning the gap. Germline V gene sequence: CDR1 SGHTA, CDR2 FQGNSA. The CDR3 DNA reads as TGTGCCAGCAGCTCATGGGCTTCTGAAGCTTTCTTT. Amino acids: CASSSWASEAFF.

The chain's CDR3 is CASSYSRSGANVLTF. For the CDR3, the DNA is TGTGCCAGCAGTTACTCCCGCTCTGGGGCCAACGTCCTGACTTTC. The V gene is TRBV6-5, the J gene TRBJ2-6; no clear D. CDR1 and CDR2 from the germline V gene are MNHEY and SVGAGI. Trimming took 0 bases from V and 0 from J, leaving 3 bases between them. This CDR3 spans 15 amino acids.

The count of this clone is one. The chain combines TRBV30 with TRBJ1-2; D remains unclear. The ends were cut back, 3 bases at V and 4 bases at J, with 6 bases in the middle. Germline values: CDR1 GTSNPN, CDR2 SVGIG (reference sequence). CDR3 size: 11 residues. DNA for the CDR3: TGTGCCTGGAGCTCCCTCTATGGCTACACCTTC. Protein: CAWSSLYGYTF.